Sequencing of this T cell receptor beta chain was carried out in a study of a mutant IDH1 vaccine in newly diagnosed glioma. Study-level background: Vaccination began 4-6 weeks post radiotherapy alone, or with temozolomide cycles. Every participant had undergone radiotherapy, temozolomide, or both before, and most underwent both. Sex distribution of treated patients was around 62% male and around 38% female; mean age was around 40 years.

Remarks on this clone: Its specificity is not known.

Regarding time point: week 5, during vaccination. The content of each vaccine dose was 300 ug of mutant IDH1 20-mer peptide, and topical imiquimod accompanied it. Sequencing used immunoSEQ multiplex PCR; TCRdb keeps in-frame clones, though not all of them. This sample has 49,000 or so clones, with around 78% found just once. This TCR derives from a woman in her forties with glioma. The sequenced sample was PBMCs, obtained from a glioma patient whose treatment included an IDH1 peptide vaccine.

DNA of the CDR3: TGTGCCAGCAGTCCTGGGAGCATGGGACCTTATTACGAGCAGTACTTC. It encodes CASSPGSMGPYYEQYF. The chain combines TRBV7-9 with TRBJ2-7, with D perhaps matching TRBD1 or TRBD2 (5 bases each). Germline V gene sequence: CDR1 SEHNR, CDR2 FQNEAQ (reference sequence). The V gene lost 6 bases and the J gene lost 4 bases, with 22 bases spanning the gap. The CDR3 runs to 16 residues.